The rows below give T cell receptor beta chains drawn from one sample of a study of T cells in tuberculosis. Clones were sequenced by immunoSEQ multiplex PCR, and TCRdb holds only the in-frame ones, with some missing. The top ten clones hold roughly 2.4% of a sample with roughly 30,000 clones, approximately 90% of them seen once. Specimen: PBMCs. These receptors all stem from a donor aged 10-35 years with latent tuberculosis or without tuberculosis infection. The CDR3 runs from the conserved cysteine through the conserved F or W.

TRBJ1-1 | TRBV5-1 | CASSSDRTFHTEAFF
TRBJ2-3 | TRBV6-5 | CASKGQGDTQYF
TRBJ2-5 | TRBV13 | CASSSRTSGGQETQYF
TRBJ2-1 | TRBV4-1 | CASSQAGSNEQFF
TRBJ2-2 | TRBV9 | CASSVAYTAGGRVGELFF
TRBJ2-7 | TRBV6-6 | CASSQLPYEQYF
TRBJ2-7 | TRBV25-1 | CASGGTVYEQYF
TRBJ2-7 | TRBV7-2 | CASSLLYGTVGVLEQYF
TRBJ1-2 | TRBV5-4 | CASSERRTGDYGYTF
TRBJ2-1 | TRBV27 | CASRVQGRHEQFF
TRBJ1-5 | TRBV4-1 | CASSQVRTGVQPQHF
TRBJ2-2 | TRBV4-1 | CASSQDQRITGELFF
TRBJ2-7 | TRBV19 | CASSIAGRQGTSPFYEQYF
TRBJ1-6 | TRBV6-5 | CASKPGIGSPLHF
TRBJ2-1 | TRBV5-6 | CASSLPQGEAYNEQFF
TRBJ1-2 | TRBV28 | CASSRPLQGNYGYTF
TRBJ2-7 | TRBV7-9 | CASSLSGGYEQYF
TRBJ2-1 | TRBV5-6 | CASSWTSGTHEQFF
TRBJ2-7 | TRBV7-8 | CASSSYRQGKQYF
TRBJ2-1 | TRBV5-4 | CASSSGTSPEQFF
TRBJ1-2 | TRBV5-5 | CASRYRVRVGAYGYTF
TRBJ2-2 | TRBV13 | CASSPGLAGGGELFF
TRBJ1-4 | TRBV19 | CASSVGRTVNEKLFF
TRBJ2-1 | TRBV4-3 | CASSQGGAGRNEQFF
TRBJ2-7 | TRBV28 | CASSLTGQPPYEQYF
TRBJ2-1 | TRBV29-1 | CSVSQGESYNEQFF
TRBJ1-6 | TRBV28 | CASSAGQIYNSPLHF
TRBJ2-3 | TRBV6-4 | CASSATSGGTDTQYF
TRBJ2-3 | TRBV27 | CASSFFGLAGHTSTDTQYF
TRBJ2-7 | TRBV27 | CASSPVAGRGTYEQYF
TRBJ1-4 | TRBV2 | CASIGGQGAQKLFF
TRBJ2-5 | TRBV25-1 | CASSPMETQYF
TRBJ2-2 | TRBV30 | CAWSVRGRAVAGELFF
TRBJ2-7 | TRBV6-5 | CASSLRGQPYEQYF
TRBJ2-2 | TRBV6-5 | CASSYGETGIGELFF
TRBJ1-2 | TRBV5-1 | CASSYAPGQALANYGYTF